Below are 25 T cell receptor beta chains sequenced from a single sample in a study of CD8 T cells in ankylosing spondylitis. TCRdb independently ran MiXCR on the 5' RACE reads; one entry per CDR3 protein. This sample yields 200,000 to 300,000 distinct CDR3 sequences, of which under 35% are seen a single time; around 4.4% belongs to the top ten. Sequencing input: blood, either unsorted or a sorted T cell fraction (not recorded which). All receptors come from a male donor with ankylosing spondylitis or in good health (not recorded which).

This chain uses TRBV20-1 with TRBJ2-1, with TRBD1 matching 7 bases. The CDR3 is 12 residues long. Germline lookup yields CDR1 DFQATT and CDR2 SNEGSKA (reference sequence). V was pared by 7 bases and J by 3 bases, with 3 bases of the junction left unmatched. The CDR3 here is CSGDRVYNEQFF. For the CDR3, the DNA is TGCAGTGGAGACAGGGTCTACAATGAGCAGTTCTTC.

This chain connects TRBV29-1 to TRBJ2-3; D is unclear. Trimming removed 2 bases at V and 5 bases at J, with 14 bases between. The germline gives CDR1 SQVTM, CDR2 ANQGSEA. The CDR3 sequence is 14 residues long. CDR3: CSVEPRLVRDTQYF. CDR3 nucleotide sequence: TGCAGCGTTGAACCGAGATTGGTACGAGATACGCAGTATTTT.

In this sample, this clonotype turned up a few times. V is TRBV12-3 or TRBV12-4 and J is TRBJ1-5; D is undetermined. V lost 4 bases and J 5 bases, leaving 12 bases between the germline ends. The CDR3 is made up of 14 amino acids. The DNA for the CDR3 is TGTGCCAGCAGTTCTGGACGGAGAGATCAGCCCCAGCATTTT. Translated: CASSSGRRDQPQHF.

This chain connects TRBV20-1 to TRBJ1-3; the D gene is possibly TRBD1 (5 bases). This CDR3 region has 15 residues. V was trimmed by 0 bases and J by 4 bases, leaving 13 bases between them. Germline V gives CDR1 DFQATT, CDR2 SNEGSKA (reference sequence). The CDR3 is CSARDGRARGNTIYF. The CDR3 region has the DNA TGCAGTGCTAGAGACGGCAGGGCGAGGGGAAACACCATATATTTT.

The table lists this clonotype with a few counts. The rearrangement links TRBV2 to TRBJ2-3, with D perhaps TRBD2 (6 bases). The CDR3 has 14 residues. Germline V gene sequence: CDR1 SNHLY, CDR2 FYNNEI. V lost 6 bases to trimming and J lost 0 bases, with 10 bases between them. CDR3 amino acids: CASSAGRSTDTQYF. The CDR3 coding sequence is TGTGCCAGCAGCGCGGGACGGAGCACAGATACGCAGTATTTT.

This sequence joins TRBV20-1 and TRBJ2-7, with 7 bases identical to TRBD2. V lost 0 bases, J lost 0 bases, and 11 bases stayed unmatched. CDR1 DFQATT and CDR2 SNEGSKA come from the germline V gene (reference sequence). The CDR3 is 17 residues long. The CDR3 DNA reads as TGCAGTGCTAGAGATCCTCCCCCAGCGGGGCCCTCCTACGAGCAGTACTTC. It encodes CSARDPPPAGPSYEQYF.

CDR3 nucleotides: TGTGCCAGCAGTTACTCGACCAGGGACTGGTATTCACCCCTCCACTTT. Residues: CASSYSTRDWYSPLHF. The chain has TRBV6-5 and TRBJ1-6; possibly TRBD1 for D (5 bases). CDR1 and CDR2 (germline): MNHEY, SVGAGI. V gave up 0 bases and J gave up 8 bases, with 14 bases separating them. The CDR3 has 16 amino acids.

This rearrangement joins TRBV27 to TRBJ2-5, with a weak D call TRBD1 (6 bases). The V gene's germline CDR1 is MNHEY and CDR2 SMNVEV (reference sequence). The CDR3 contains 15 residues. V was clipped by 6 bases and J by 4 bases, with 18 bases between them. CDR3 region: CASSEGQLAGETQYF. As DNA, the CDR3 is TGTGCCAGCAGCGAAGGACAGCTGGCGGGAGAGACCCAGTACTTC.

The rearrangement uses TRBV6-2 or TRBV6-3 and TRBJ1-2; weak D call: TRBD1 (6 bases). The CDR3 covers 12 residues. Germline V gene data show CDR1 as MNHEY and CDR2 as SVGEGT. V was pared by 8 bases and J by 6 bases, with 13 bases between. The CDR3 DNA reads as TGTGCCAGCCAGGGGATTATGGATGGCTACACCTTC. Its translation is CASQGIMDGYTF.

J is TRBJ1-5 and V is TRBV29-1; 10 nucleotides line up with TRBD1. The CDR3 consists of 14 residues. Germline V gene sequence: CDR1 SQVTM, CDR2 ANQGSEA. V lost 6 bases to trimming and J lost 1 base; unmatched junction nucleotides: 3. This CDR3 reads CSVWTGGSNQPQHF. The CDR3 DNA reads as TGCAGCGTCTGGACAGGGGGGAGCAATCAGCCCCAGCATTTT.

This clonotype was detected a few times. The chain recombines TRBV10-3 with TRBJ2-5; D is unclear. V was trimmed by 0 bases and J by 0 bases, leaving 8 bases between them. Germline CDR1 ENHRY, CDR2 SYGVKD. CDR3 length equals 15 residues. The CDR3 here is CAISESAVYQETQYF. The CDR3 DNA follows: TGTGCCATCAGTGAGTCGGCAGTATACCAAGAGACCCAGTACTTC.

Only a few counts were recorded for this clonotype. The chain employs TRBV7-9 and TRBJ1-6; D ambiguous. V was clipped by 8 bases and J by 7 bases, with 21 bases between them. This CDR3 comprises 16 residues. Per the germline V gene, CDR1 is SEHNR and CDR2 is FQNEAQ (reference sequence). For the CDR3, the DNA is TGTGCCAGCGTAGATGGACGCGGCCGGGGAAATTCACCCCTCCACTTT. This sequence encodes CASVDGRGRGNSPLHF.

V and J are TRBV20-1 and TRBJ2-3; D is possibly TRBD1 (6 bases). The CDR3 contains 13 residues. Per germline, CDR1 DFQATT and CDR2 SNEGSKA (reference sequence). Trimming removed 6 bases from V and 5 bases from J, with 15 bases in between. The CDR3 reads CSAEQGPGDTQYF. As DNA, the CDR3 is TGCAGTGCGGAACAGGGTCCAGGAGATACGCAGTATTTT.

The chain joins TRBV14 to TRBJ2-3; perhaps D is TRBD1 or TRBD2 (5 bases each). The CDR3 consists of 14 residues. Germline V gene data show CDR1 as SGHDN and CDR2 as FVKESK. With 1 base removed from V and 6 bases from J, the gap between germline ends came to 11 bases. CDR3 region: CASSQVHGADTQYF. As DNA, the CDR3 is TGTGCCAGCAGCCAAGTGCACGGGGCGGATACGCAGTATTTT.

The V gene is TRBV20-1, the J gene TRBJ2-5, with TRBD1 as a possible D gene (6 bases). The CDR3 length is 13 residues. V was clipped by 6 bases and J by 5 bases, with 16 bases between them. Germline CDR1 reads DFQATT; CDR2 reads SNEGSKA (reference sequence). The CDR3 nucleotides read TGCAGTGCCCCCGGACAGATGCAGGAGACCCAGTACTTC. This codes for CSAPGQMQETQYF.

The chain carries TRBV5-1 and TRBJ2-3, with D uncertain. This CDR3 is 14 amino acids long. The germline V gene encodes CDR1 SGHRS and CDR2 YFSETQ. The V gene lost 1 base and the J gene lost 6 bases, with 12 bases spanning the gap. The CDR3 protein is CASSLSVGKDTQYF. The CDR3 DNA reads TGCGCCAGCAGCTTGTCGGTGGGGAAGGATACGCAGTATTTT.

This clonotype showed up just a few times. The chain recombines TRBV7-3 with TRBJ2-1; 9 bases align to TRBD1. Germline lookup yields CDR1 SGHTA and CDR2 FQGTGA. After removal of 5 bases from V and 15 bases from J, the junction contained 8 bases not matched to a gene. The CDR3 has 12 residues. DNA of the CDR3: TGTGCCAGCAGCCAACCGGGACAGGGTCGGTTCTTC. The encoded protein is CASSQPGQGRFF.

The gene calls are TRBV29-1 and TRBJ2-3; a possible D gene is TRBD2 (6 bases). CDR1 and CDR2 (germline): SQVTM, ANQGSEA. The V gene lost 1 base and the J gene lost 7 bases, with 15 bases spanning the gap. CDR3 length: 14 amino acids. The CDR3 is CSVEGRNSGNTQYF. CDR3 sequence (DNA): TGCAGCGTTGAAGGGCGGAATAGCGGCAATACGCAGTATTTT.

The CDR3 DNA follows: TGTGCCTGGAGCGTCAGGGGACGGAGGAGCAATCAGCCCCAGCATTTT. Residues: CAWSVRGRRSNQPQHF. This sequence joins TRBV30 and TRBJ1-5; tentative D call: TRBD1 (6 bases). The CDR3 runs to 16 residues. Per the germline V gene, CDR1 is GTSNPN and CDR2 is SVGIG (reference sequence). V was clipped by 3 bases and J by 1 base, with 16 bases between them.

This clonotype occurred a few times. V and J are TRBV7-2 and TRBJ2-3; D unclear. Trimming removed 1 base from V and 6 bases from J, with 5 bases in between. The CDR3 is made up of 12 amino acids. Germline assignment: CDR1 SGHTA and CDR2 FQGNSA. The CDR3 loop reads CASSLVRDTQYF. The CDR3 bases are TGTGCCAGCAGCTTAGTCAGGGATACGCAGTATTTT.

The chain carries TRBV7-9 and TRBJ1-5, with no clear D. CDR1 and CDR2 (germline): SEHNR, FQNEAQ (reference sequence). Between the trimmed V and J ends, which lost 5 bases and 0 bases, there was a span of 8 bases. CDR3 length: 14 residues. The CDR3 loop is CASSPRDSNQPQHF. In DNA, the CDR3 is TGTGCCAGCAGCCCAAGAGATAGCAATCAGCCCCAGCATTTT. The entire variable domain, with the rest obtained from reference TRBV7-9 and TRBJ1-5, is as follows: DTGVSQNPRHKITKRGQNVTFRCDPISEHNRLYWYRQTLGQGPEFLTYFQNEAQLEKSRLLSDRFSAERPKGSFSTLEIQRTEQGDSAMYLCASSPRDSNQPQHFGDGTRLSIL.

The gene calls are TRBV29-1 and TRBJ2-7, with 8 nucleotides matching TRBD2. Germline lookup yields CDR1 SQVTM and CDR2 ANQGSEA. With V trimmed by 5 bases and J by 7 bases, 4 bases remained unmatched. The CDR3 covers 11 residues. The CDR3 loop is CSVRGGLEQYF. The CDR3 DNA sequence: TGCAGCGTTCGGGGGGGCTTGGAGCAGTACTTC.

The chain uses TRBV6-1 and TRBJ2-3, with a tentative D call TRBD2 (7 bases). The germline V gene encodes CDR1 MNHNS and CDR2 SASEGT. Trimming left V 6 bases short and J 2 bases short, with 15 bases between. The CDR3 sequence is 15 residues long. The DNA for the CDR3 is TGTGCCAGCAGAAACCACGGGGGGCTCACAGATACGCAGTATTTT. Translation: CASRNHGGLTDTQYF.

This chain connects TRBV6-1 to TRBJ1-2; D uncertain. The CDR3 covers 13 residues. The ends were cut back, 10 bases at V and 7 bases at J, with 19 bases in the middle. Germline values: CDR1 MNHNS, CDR2 SASEGT. CDR3: CATTNGQVRGYTF. The DNA for the CDR3 is TGTGCCACCACCAACGGGCAGGTTCGTGGCTACACCTTC.

The chain couples TRBV29-1 to TRBJ1-2; D gene ambiguous. Germline V gene data show CDR1 as SQVTM and CDR2 as ANQGSEA. This CDR3 has 11 residues. The V end was cut by 4 bases, the J end by 6 bases, with 9 bases between. The CDR3 sequence: CSVVSGNGYTF. In DNA, the CDR3 is TGCAGCGTTGTTTCAGGAAATGGCTACACCTTC. The complete variable domain, with remaining parts taken from reference TRBV29-1 and TRBJ1-2, reads SAVISQKPSRDICQRGTSLTIQCQVDSQVTMMFWYRQQPGQSLTLIATANQGSEATYESGFVIDKFPISRPNLTFSTLTVSNMSPEDSSIYLCSVVSGNGYTFGSGTRLTVV.